What follows are 29 T cell receptor beta chains derived from one specimen sequenced in a study of cytomegalovirus exposure and HLA in healthy donors. The protocol was immunoSEQ multiplex PCR, while the TCRdb copy is restricted to in-frame clones and leaves out a portion. There are about 200,000 clones in the sample; roughly 81% occur only once, and 1% to 1.5% lies in the top ten. Sequenced input: PBMCs. Every receptor here comes from a woman aged 25 to 39 in good health and CMV-seronegative.

This rearrangement joins TRBV7-3 to TRBJ1-6; D remains ambiguous. This CDR3 spans 15 amino acids. CDR1 SGHTA and CDR2 FQGTGA come from the germline V gene. The V and J ends lost 5 bases and 6 bases respectively, with 14 bases between them. The CDR3: CASSPDGFSNSPLHF. DNA of the CDR3: TGTGCCAGCAGCCCTGACGGGTTTTCTAATTCACCCCTCCACTTT.

The chain recombines TRBV18 with TRBJ1-1; D is undetermined. The CDR3 sequence is 16 residues long. The V end lost 6 bases, the J end lost 0 bases, and 17 bases lay between the germline ends. Germline CDR1 and CDR2: KGHSH and LQKENI. The CDR3 DNA sequence: TGTGCCAGCTCTCTGGCGGCCGGGAAAGTGAACACTGAAGCTTTCTTT. Translated, it gives CASSLAAGKVNTEAFF.

The chain is built from TRBV5-8 and TRBJ2-7; 7 bases map to TRBD1. This CDR3 has 14 amino acids. V shed 6 bases, J shed 5 bases, and the junction held 11 bases outside the gene matches. CDR1 and CDR2 (germline): SGHTS, YDEGEE. CDR3 in amino acids: CASNSPDRSHEQYF. CDR3 bases: TGTGCCAGCAACTCTCCGGACAGGTCGCACGAGCAGTACTTC. Full variable domain (rest looked up from reference TRBV5-8 and TRBJ2-7): EAGVTQSPTHLIKTRGQQATLRCSPISGHTSVYWYQQALGLGLQFLLWYDEGEERNRGNFPPRFSGRQFPNYSSELNVNALELEDSALYLCASNSPDRSHEQYFGPGTRLTVT.

There are a few counts of this clone. V gene TRBV28 combines with J gene TRBJ1-1; TRBD1 agrees at 8 bases. J gave up 9 bases and V 6 bases, and 3 bases lay outside the gene matches. Per the germline V gene, CDR1 is MDHEN and CDR2 is SYDVKM. The CDR3 loop spans 11 amino acids. Here the CDR3 reads CASRGQGKAFF. In DNA, the CDR3 is TGTGCCAGCAGAGGACAGGGCAAAGCTTTCTTT.

This clone was seen only a few times. The chain carries TRBV19 and TRBJ2-5, with TRBD1 matching 8 bases. V was clipped by 8 bases and J by 4 bases; unmatched bases: 3. Germline assignment: CDR1 LNHDA and CDR2 SQIVND (reference sequence). CDR3 length: 12 residues. As DNA, the CDR3 is TGTGCCAGTGGTACAGGGGGAGAGACCCAGTACTTC. Its protein product is CASGTGGETQYF.

The chain carries TRBV18 and TRBJ2-1, with 9 bases fitting TRBD2. V lost 3 bases to trimming and J lost 3 bases; unmatched junction nucleotides: 3. This CDR3 region has 15 residues. Looked up from germline, CDR1 is KGHSH and CDR2 is LQKENI. CDR3 sequence (DNA): TGTGCCAGCTCACCTAGTAGCGGGGGCTACAATGAGCAGTTCTTC. Translation gives CASSPSSGGYNEQFF.

This chain uses TRBV4-1 with TRBJ2-2, with a possible D match to TRBD2 (6 bases). V was clipped by 0 bases and J by 6 bases, with 11 bases between them. The germline CDR1 and CDR2 sequences are MGHRA and YSYEKL. The CDR3 totals 15 residues. CDR3 loop: CASSQDGRDPGELFF. CDR3 bases: TGCGCCAGCAGCCAAGATGGGCGGGACCCCGGGGAGCTGTTTTTT.

The chain has TRBV7-2 and TRBJ1-1, with 7 nucleotides matching TRBD1. The V segment lost 3 bases and the J segment 5 bases; nucleotides outside the gene matches: 3. CDR1 SGHTA and CDR2 FQGNSA come from the germline V gene. The CDR3 loop spans 13 amino acids. This CDR3 reads CASSFDRETEAFF. For the CDR3, the DNA is TGTGCCAGCAGCTTTGACAGGGAAACTGAAGCTTTCTTT.

The CDR3 sequence: CASSLTSGSYEQYF. As DNA, the CDR3 is TGTGCCAGCAGCTTGACTAGCGGTTCCTACGAGCAGTACTTC. V is TRBV7-3 and J is TRBJ2-7, with 9 bases fitting TRBD2. Trimming removed 3 bases from V and 1 base from J; junction bases left unmatched: 1. CDR1 is SGHTA and CDR2 is FQGTGA in the germline V gene. The CDR3 length is 14 residues.

CDR3 nucleotide sequence: TGTGCCAGCAGCTTAGACTGGCGGGAGAATGAGCAGTTCTTC. Its translation: CASSLDWRENEQFF. The V and J genes are TRBV11-2 and TRBJ2-1; TRBD2 aligns across 7 bases. Unmatched junction bases numbered 3, after V lost 0 bases and J lost 7 bases. Germline V lookup: CDR1 SGHAT, CDR2 FQNNGV. This CDR3 region has 14 residues.

This clone was counted between two and nine times. The chain uses TRBV5-1 and TRBJ1-2; 7 bases match TRBD1. The junction had 12 bases not matched to a gene; V was cut back by 3 bases and J by 7 bases. The germline V gene has CDR1 SGHRS and CDR2 YFSETQ. The CDR3 totals 15 residues. The CDR3 DNA reads TGCGCCAGCAGCTCCGGGGACAGCCCAACTGGTGGCTACACCTTC. Translating it yields CASSSGDSPTGGYTF.

CDR3 nucleotides: TGCAGCGTTGACGGGGGGCGAGGGGAGACCCAGTACTTC. Protein product: CSVDGGRGETQYF. V is TRBV29-1 and J is TRBJ2-5; TRBD2 might be the D (7 bases). CDR3 length: 13 residues. Per the germline V gene, CDR1 is SQVTM and CDR2 is ANQGSEA. The germline V and J ends were trimmed by 3 bases and 5 bases, with 13 bases remaining between them. Looking up the rest from reference TRBV29-1 and TRBJ2-5 gives the full variable domain: SAVISQKPSRDICQRGTSLTIQCQVDSQVTMMFWYRQQPGQSLTLIATANQGSEATYESGFVIDKFPISRPNLTFSTLTVSNMSPEDSSIYLCSVDGGRGETQYFGPGTRLLVL.

V is TRBV2 and J is TRBJ1-1; D call uncertain. Germline CDR1 reads SNHLY; CDR2 reads FYNNEI. The germline V and J ends were trimmed by 7 bases and 4 bases, with 10 bases remaining between them. This CDR3 comprises 12 residues. CDR3 sequence (DNA): TGTGCCAGCACCACGGGTTCCACTGAAGCTTTCTTT. Translated: CASTTGSTEAFF.

CDR3 in amino acids: CASSQDMRVRRTEAFF. In nucleotides, the CDR3 is TGCGCCAGCAGCCAAGACATGAGGGTTCGGAGGACTGAAGCTTTCTTT. The chain combines TRBV4-1 with TRBJ1-1; no clear D gene. The CDR3 has 16 amino acids. Deletions cut 0 bases from V and 5 bases from J, with 16 bases between. Germline V lookup: CDR1 MGHRA, CDR2 YSYEKL.

The rearrangement links TRBV5-6 to TRBJ1-2, with 9 bases identical to TRBD1. The junction had 4 bases not matched to a gene; V was cut back by 3 bases and J by 1 base. From germline, CDR1 is SGHDT and CDR2 YYEEEE. The CDR3 totals 15 residues. This CDR3 is CASSYRDRDNYGYTF. In DNA form, the CDR3 reads TGTGCCAGCAGCTACCGGGACAGGGATAACTATGGCTACACCTTC. The full variable domain, in which reference TRBV5-6 and TRBJ1-2 provide the parts outside the CDR3, is DAGVTQSPTHLIKTRGQQVTLRCSPKSGHDTVSWYQQALGQGPQFIFQYYEEEERQRGNFPDRFSGHQFPNYSSELNVNALLLGDSALYLCASSYRDRDNYGYTFGSGTRLTVV.

The chain recombines TRBV28 with TRBJ2-2; D is perhaps TRBD2 (6 bases). Germline loops: CDR1 MDHEN, CDR2 SYDVKM. V lost 8 bases and J lost 5, with 15 bases in between. The CDR3 runs to 14 residues. The CDR3 DNA reads as TGTGCCAGCCGCTGGGCAGGGAGGACCGGGGAGCTGTTTTTT. It encodes CASRWAGRTGELFF.

V is TRBV15 and J is TRBJ2-7; D not resolved. The V end lost 0 bases, the J end lost 6 bases, and 12 bases lay between the germline ends. This CDR3 spans 14 amino acids. The germline CDR1 and CDR2 sequences are LNHNV and YYDKDF (reference sequence). CDR3 nucleotide sequence: TGTGCCACCAGCAGAGATCCCTCCCGGTCCGAGCAGTACTTC. Amino acids: CATSRDPSRSEQYF. The complete variable domain, with remaining parts taken from reference TRBV15 and TRBJ2-7, reads DAMVIQNPRYQVTQFGKPVTLSCSQTLNHNVMYWYQQKSSQAPKLLFHYYDKDFNNEADTPDNFQSRRPNTSFCFLDIRSPGLGDTAMYLCATSRDPSRSEQYFGPGTRLTVT.

The V call is TRBV30, the J call TRBJ1-3; tentatively, D is TRBD1 (5 bases). Germline lookup yields CDR1 GTSNPN and CDR2 SVGIG (reference sequence). The CDR3 contains 17 residues. V lost 1 base and J 0 bases, leaving 16 bases between the germline ends. The CDR3 bases are TGTGCCTGGAGTGCATTAGGGGACTCCCGCTCTGGAAACACCATATATTTT. As protein: CAWSALGDSRSGNTIYF.

V is TRBV15 and J is TRBJ2-7, with unresolved D. Germline V CDR1 and CDR2: LNHNV, YYDKDF (reference sequence). The length of the CDR3 is 13 residues. V was pared by 2 bases and J by 3 bases, with 8 bases between. The CDR3 sequence: CATSRPAGYEQYF. CDR3 coding DNA: TGTGCCACCAGCAGACCGGCAGGCTACGAGCAGTACTTC.

V and J are TRBV9 and TRBJ2-2; possible D gene TRBD1, 6 bases. CDR3 length: 18 residues. V shed 4 bases and J shed 0 bases, with 19 bases lying between them. Germline CDR1 is SGDLS and CDR2 is YYNGEE. Written as DNA, the CDR3 is TGTGCCAGCAGCCCCCGGGACAACCGCCTTACGAACACCGGGGAGCTGTTTTTT. Its translation: CASSPRDNRLTNTGELFF.

This clone is a singleton in its sample. The chain recombines TRBV10-1 with TRBJ2-7; TRBD2 is a possible D gene (5 bases). Germline CDR1 and CDR2: WNHNN and SYGVQD (reference sequence). V was pared by 4 bases and J by 2 bases, with 15 bases between. The CDR3 runs 15 residues. CDR3 bases: TGCGCCAGCAGTGCCCGCATGGGAGCACCCTACGAGCAGTACTTC. Translation: CASSARMGAPYEQYF.

The DNA of the CDR3 is TGTGCCAGCAGTCCCCAGGGAAGCAATCAGCCCCAGCATTTT. Amino acid sequence: CASSPQGSNQPQHF. The rearrangement joins TRBV28 to TRBJ1-5; D is possibly TRBD1 (5 bases). The germline V and J ends were trimmed by 5 bases and 1 base, with 9 bases remaining between them. The CDR3 has 14 amino acids. Germline CDR1 MDHEN, CDR2 SYDVKM.

V gene TRBV7-9 combines with J gene TRBJ2-3; 8 bases map to TRBD1. This CDR3 is built from 16 residues. Per the germline V gene, CDR1 is SEHNR and CDR2 is FQNEAQ (reference sequence). J lost 4 bases, V lost 5 bases, and 11 bases had no gene match. The CDR3 DNA follows: TGTGCCAGCAGCCCTAACGGACAGGGAGGTGCAGATACGCAGTATTTT. It yields the protein CASSPNGQGGADTQYF.

V is TRBV5-1 and J is TRBJ1-6, with TRBD1 identical over 7 bases. The CDR3 runs 17 residues. Losses at the gene ends were 6 bases for V and 1 base for J; bases not matched to a gene: 10. Germline values: CDR1 SGHRS, CDR2 YFSETQ. The CDR3 here is CASTGGPGQSYNSPLHF. Written as DNA, the CDR3 is TGCGCCAGCACTGGGGGACCGGGACAGTCCTATAATTCACCCCTCCACTTT.

This clone was recorded a few times. The V and J genes are TRBV5-1 and TRBJ2-5; TRBD1 aligns across 7 bases. Looked up from germline, CDR1 is SGHRS and CDR2 is YFSETQ. The V segment lost 4 bases and the J segment 2 bases; nucleotides outside the gene matches: 5. The CDR3 covers 14 residues. The CDR3 bases are TGCGCCAGCAGCCCTACAGGGGCGCAAGAGACCCAGTACTTC. Amino acids: CASSPTGAQETQYF.

To note about this clone: Other nucleotide sequences from this sample produce the same CDR3. This chain joins TRBV5-1 and TRBJ1-2; 10 bases are a match to TRBD1. The trim removed 4 bases at V and 5 bases at J, leaving 2 bases unmatched. Germline CDR1 is SGHRS and CDR2 is YFSETQ. This CDR3 region has 13 residues. CDR3 amino acids: CASSPGQGYGYTF. The CDR3 bases are TGCGCCAGCAGCCCGGGACAGGGGTATGGCTACACCTTC.

The table lists this clone with a count of one. The V gene is TRBV7-9, the J gene TRBJ1-5; no reliable D call. Deletions cut 1 base from V and 3 bases from J, with 10 bases between. Germline V gene sequence: CDR1 SEHNR, CDR2 FQNEAQ (reference sequence). This CDR3 has 15 amino acids. CDR3 bases: TGTGCCAGCAGCTTAGGCGAGGGATTCAATCAGCCCCAGCATTTT. Protein: CASSLGEGFNQPQHF.

J is TRBJ2-6 and V is TRBV29-1; D might be TRBD1 (5 bases). V was shortened by 4 bases and J by 2 bases, with 15 bases between the two germline ends. Germline CDR1 reads SQVTM; CDR2 reads ANQGSEA. This CDR3 has 16 residues. The CDR3: CSVGDRGGAGANVLTF. The CDR3 region has the DNA TGCAGCGTTGGCGACAGAGGTGGAGCTGGGGCCAACGTCCTGACTTTC.

The chain links TRBV4-1 to TRBJ1-4, with 10 bases fitting TRBD1. The CDR3 runs 16 residues. V lost 3 bases to trimming and J lost 9 bases; unmatched junction nucleotides: 10. Germline V CDR1 and CDR2: MGHRA, YSYEKL. The CDR3 region is CASSQNRQGALKKLFF. CDR3 nucleotide sequence: TGCGCCAGCAGCCAGAACCGACAGGGGGCGCTTAAAAAACTGTTTTTT.